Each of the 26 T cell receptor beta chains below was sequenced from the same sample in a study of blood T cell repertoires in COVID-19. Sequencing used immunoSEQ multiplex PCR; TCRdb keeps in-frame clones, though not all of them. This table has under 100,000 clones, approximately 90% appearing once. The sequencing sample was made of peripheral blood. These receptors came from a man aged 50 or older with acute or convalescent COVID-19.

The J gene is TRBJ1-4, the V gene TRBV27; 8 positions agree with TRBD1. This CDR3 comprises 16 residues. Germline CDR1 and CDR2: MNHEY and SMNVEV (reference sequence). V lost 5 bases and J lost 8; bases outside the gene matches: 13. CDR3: CASSPAIGQGREKLFF. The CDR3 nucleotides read TGTGCCAGCAGTCCGGCGATCGGACAGGGCAGGGAAAAACTGTTTTTT.

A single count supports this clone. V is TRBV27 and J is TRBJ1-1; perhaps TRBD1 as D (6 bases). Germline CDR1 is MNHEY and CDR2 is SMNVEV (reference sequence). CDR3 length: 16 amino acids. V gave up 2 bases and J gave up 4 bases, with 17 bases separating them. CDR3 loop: CASSLIGGLGGTEAFF. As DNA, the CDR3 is TGTGCCAGCAGTTTAATCGGGGGGCTGGGGGGCACTGAAGCTTTCTTT.

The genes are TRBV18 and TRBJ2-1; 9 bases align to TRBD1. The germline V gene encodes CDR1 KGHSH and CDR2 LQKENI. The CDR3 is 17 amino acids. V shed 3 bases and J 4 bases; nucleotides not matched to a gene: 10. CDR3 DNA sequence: TGTGCCAGCTCACCGCCCACTACAGGGGGCGGGTACAATGAGCAGTTCTTC. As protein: CASSPPTTGGGYNEQFF.

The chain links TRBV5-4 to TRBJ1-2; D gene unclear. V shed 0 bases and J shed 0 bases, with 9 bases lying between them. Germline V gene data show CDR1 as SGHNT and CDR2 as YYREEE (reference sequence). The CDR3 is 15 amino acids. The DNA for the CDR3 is TGTGCCAGCAGCTTGGAACCGAGAGCTAACTATGGCTACACCTTC. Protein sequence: CASSLEPRANYGYTF.

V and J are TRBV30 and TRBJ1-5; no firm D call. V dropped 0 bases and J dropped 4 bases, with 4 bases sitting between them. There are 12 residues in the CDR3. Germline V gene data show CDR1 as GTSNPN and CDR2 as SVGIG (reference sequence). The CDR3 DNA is TGTGCCTGGAGTGTACGGAATCAGCCCCAGCATTTT. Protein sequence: CAWSVRNQPQHF.

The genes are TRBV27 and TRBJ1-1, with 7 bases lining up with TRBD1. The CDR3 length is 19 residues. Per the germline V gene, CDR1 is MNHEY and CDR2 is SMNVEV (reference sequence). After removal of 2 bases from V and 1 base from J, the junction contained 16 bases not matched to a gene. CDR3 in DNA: TGTGCCAGCAGTTTAAAAGGGGGCAGGGATCGGGGATGGAACACTGAAGCTTTCTTT. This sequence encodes CASSLKGGRDRGWNTEAFF.

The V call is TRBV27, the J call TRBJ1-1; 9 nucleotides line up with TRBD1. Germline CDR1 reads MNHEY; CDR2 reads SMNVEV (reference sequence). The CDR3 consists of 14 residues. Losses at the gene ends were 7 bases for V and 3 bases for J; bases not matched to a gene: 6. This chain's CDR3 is CASKVQGAYTEAFF. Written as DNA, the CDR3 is TGTGCCAGCAAGGTACAGGGGGCCTACACTGAAGCTTTCTTT.

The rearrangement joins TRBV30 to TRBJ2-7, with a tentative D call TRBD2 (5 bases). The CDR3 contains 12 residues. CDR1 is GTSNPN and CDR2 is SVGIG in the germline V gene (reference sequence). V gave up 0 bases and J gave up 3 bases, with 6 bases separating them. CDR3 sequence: CAWSVGSYEQYF. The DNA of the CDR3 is TGTGCCTGGAGTGTAGGGAGCTACGAGCAGTACTTC. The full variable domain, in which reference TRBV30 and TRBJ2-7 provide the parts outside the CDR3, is SQTIHQWPATLVQPVGSPLSLECTVEGTSNPNLYWYRQAAGRGLQLLFYSVGIGQISSEVPQNLSASRPQDRQFILSSKKLLLSDSGFYLCAWSVGSYEQYFGPGTRLTVT.

The CDR3 DNA reads TGCAGCGTTGAAGATTTGCGGGGAAGTATGTATGGCTACACCTTC. Residues: CSVEDLRGSMYGYTF. The chain is built from TRBV29-1 and TRBJ1-2; D not resolved. Germline CDR1 reads SQVTM; CDR2 reads ANQGSEA. V was clipped by 0 bases and J by 5 bases, with 16 bases between them. The CDR3 extends over 15 amino acids.

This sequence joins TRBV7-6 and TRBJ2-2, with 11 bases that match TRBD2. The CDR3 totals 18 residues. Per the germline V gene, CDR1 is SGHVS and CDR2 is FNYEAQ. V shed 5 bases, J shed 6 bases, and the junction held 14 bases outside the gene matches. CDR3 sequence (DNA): TGTGCCAGCAGCCTACCCACCCGGGGACTAGCGGTCGCCGGGGAGCTGTTTTTT. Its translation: CASSLPTRGLAVAGELFF.

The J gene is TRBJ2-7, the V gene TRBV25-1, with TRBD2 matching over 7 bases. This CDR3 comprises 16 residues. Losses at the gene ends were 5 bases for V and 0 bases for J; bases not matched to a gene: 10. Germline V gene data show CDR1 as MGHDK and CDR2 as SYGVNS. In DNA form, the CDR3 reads TGTGCCAGCAGTCTCCATACCGGGACTATCTCCTACGAGCAGTACTTC. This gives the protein CASSLHTGTISYEQYF.

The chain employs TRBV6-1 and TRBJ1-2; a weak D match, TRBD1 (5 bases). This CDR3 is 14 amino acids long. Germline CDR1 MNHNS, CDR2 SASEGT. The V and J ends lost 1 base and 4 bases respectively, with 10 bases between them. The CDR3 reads CASSEVGGFYGYTF. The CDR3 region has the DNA TGTGCCAGCAGTGAAGTGGGGGGATTCTATGGCTACACCTTC.

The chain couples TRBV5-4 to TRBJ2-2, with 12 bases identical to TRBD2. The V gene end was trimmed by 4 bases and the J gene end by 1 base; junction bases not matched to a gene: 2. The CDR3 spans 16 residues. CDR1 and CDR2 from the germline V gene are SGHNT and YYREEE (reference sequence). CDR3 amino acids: CASSPGLAGNTGELFF. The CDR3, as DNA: TGTGCCAGCAGCCCGGGACTAGCGGGGAACACCGGGGAGCTGTTTTTT.

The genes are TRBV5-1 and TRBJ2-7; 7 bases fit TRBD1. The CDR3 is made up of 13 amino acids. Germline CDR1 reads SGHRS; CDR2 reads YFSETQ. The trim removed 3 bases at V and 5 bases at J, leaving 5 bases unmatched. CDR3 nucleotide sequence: TGCGCCAGCAGCTCACCTGACAGGGACGAGCAGTACTTC. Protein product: CASSSPDRDEQYF. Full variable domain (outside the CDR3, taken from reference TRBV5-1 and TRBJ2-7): KAGVTQTPRYLIKTRGQQVTLSCSPISGHRSVSWYQQTPGQGLQFLFEYFSETQRNKGNFPGRFSGRQFSNSRSEMNVSTLELGDSALYLCASSSPDRDEQYFGPGTRLTVT.

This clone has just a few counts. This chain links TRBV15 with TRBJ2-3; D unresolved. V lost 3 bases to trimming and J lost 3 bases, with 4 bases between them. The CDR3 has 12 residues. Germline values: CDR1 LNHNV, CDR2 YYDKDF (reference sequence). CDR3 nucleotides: TGTGCCACCAGCAGCTTAACAGATACGCAGTATTTT. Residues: CATSSLTDTQYF.

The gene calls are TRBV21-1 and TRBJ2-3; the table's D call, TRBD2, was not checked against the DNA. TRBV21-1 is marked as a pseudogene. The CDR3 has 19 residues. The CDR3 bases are TGTGCCAGCAGCAAGAGGTTCTTAGCGGGAGGGCCGTCCACAGATACGCAGTATTTT. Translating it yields CASSKRFLAGGPSTDTQYF.

Written as DNA, the CDR3 is TGTGCCAGCAGCTTAGGCAGGGAGCAGTATTTT. It encodes CASSLGREQYF. The chain has TRBV7-9 and TRBJ2-3; D is possibly TRBD1 (5 bases). From germline, CDR1 is SEHNR and CDR2 FQNEAQ (reference sequence). Between the trimmed V and J ends, which lost 1 base and 11 bases, there was a span of 7 bases. CDR3 length: 11 residues.

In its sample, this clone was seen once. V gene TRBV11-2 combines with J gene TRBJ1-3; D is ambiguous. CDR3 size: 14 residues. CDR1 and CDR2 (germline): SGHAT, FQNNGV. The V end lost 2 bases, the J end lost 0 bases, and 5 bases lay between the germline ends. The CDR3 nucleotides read TGTGCCAGCAGCTTAACACCCTCTGGAAACACCATATATTTT. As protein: CASSLTPSGNTIYF.

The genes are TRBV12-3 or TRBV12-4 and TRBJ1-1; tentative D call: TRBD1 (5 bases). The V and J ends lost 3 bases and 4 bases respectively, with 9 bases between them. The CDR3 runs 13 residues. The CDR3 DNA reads TGTGCCAGCAGTTTTCGGGGGACCACTGAAGCTTTCTTT. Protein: CASSFRGTTEAFF.

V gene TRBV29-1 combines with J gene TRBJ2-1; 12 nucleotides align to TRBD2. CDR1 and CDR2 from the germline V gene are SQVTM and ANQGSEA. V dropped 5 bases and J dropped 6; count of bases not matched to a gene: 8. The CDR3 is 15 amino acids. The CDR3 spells CSVNGLAGHTNEQFF. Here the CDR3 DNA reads TGCAGCGTTAATGGACTAGCGGGACATACCAATGAGCAGTTCTTC.

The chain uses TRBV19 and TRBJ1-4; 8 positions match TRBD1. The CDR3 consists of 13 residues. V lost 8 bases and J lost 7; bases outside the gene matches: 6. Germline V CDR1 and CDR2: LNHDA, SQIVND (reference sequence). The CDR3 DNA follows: TGTGCCAGTTTCGGACAGGGCGGTGAAAAACTGTTTTTT. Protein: CASFGQGGEKLFF.

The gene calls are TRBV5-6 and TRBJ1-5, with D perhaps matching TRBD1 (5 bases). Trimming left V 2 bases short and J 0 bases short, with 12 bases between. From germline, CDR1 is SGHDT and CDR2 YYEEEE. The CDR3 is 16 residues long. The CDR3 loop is CASSFSRGVSNQPQHF. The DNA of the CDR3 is TGTGCCAGCAGCTTCTCTCGGGGGGTTAGCAATCAGCCCCAGCATTTT.

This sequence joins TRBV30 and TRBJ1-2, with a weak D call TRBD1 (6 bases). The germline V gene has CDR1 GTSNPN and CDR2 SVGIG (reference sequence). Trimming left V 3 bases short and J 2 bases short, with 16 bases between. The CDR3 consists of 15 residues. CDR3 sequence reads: CAWRGAGRLNYGYTF. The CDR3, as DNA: TGTGCCTGGAGGGGGGCCGGAAGACTGAACTATGGCTACACCTTC.

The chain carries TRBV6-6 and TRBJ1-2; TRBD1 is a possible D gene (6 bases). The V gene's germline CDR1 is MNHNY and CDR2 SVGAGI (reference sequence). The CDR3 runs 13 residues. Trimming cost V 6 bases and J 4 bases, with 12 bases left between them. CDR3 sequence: CASRNGQLYGYTF. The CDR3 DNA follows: TGTGCCAGCAGGAATGGACAGCTCTATGGCTACACCTTC.

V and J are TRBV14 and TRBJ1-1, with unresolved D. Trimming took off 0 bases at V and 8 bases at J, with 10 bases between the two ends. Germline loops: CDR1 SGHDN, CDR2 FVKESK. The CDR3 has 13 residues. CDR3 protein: CASSQDLDGEAFF. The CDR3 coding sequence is TGTGCCAGCAGCCAAGATCTTGACGGGGAAGCTTTCTTT.

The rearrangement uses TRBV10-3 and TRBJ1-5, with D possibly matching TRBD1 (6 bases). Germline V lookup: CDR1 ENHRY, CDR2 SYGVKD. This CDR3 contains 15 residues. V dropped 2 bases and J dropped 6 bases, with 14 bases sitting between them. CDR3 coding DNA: TGTGCCATCAGTGAGGGGCAGGGGTTCGGTCAGCCCCAGCATTTT. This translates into CAISEGQGFGQPQHF.